This record concerns one T cell receptor (beta chain) sequence. This entry comes from a study of shared clonotypes between healthy human individuals. The data were produced by immunoSEQ multiplex PCR, yet TCRdb's version contains in-frame clones alone and is incomplete. The sample lists under 600,000 clones, around 79% occurring once. Germline CDR1 SEHNR, CDR2 FQNEAQ (reference sequence). V was clipped by 3 bases and J by 2 bases; unmatched bases: 9. The CDR3 consists of 16 residues. This chain connects TRBV7-9 to TRBJ2-5; the match to TRBD2 covers 7 bases. This receptor was obtained from a woman aged 40 to 50 in good health. Some clones in this sample may be carry-over from other donors' samples. Material for sequencing was PBMCs. The CDR3 spells CASSLGVGRRQETQYF. The CDR3 nucleotides read TGTGCCAGCAGCTTGGGGGTCGGGAGGAGGCAAGAGACCCAGTACTTC.